This is a list of T cell receptor beta chains from one sample in a study of blood T cell repertoires in COVID-19. Only in-frame clones appear in the TCRdb table, and some are missing; sequencing was by immunoSEQ multiplex PCR. This table has approximately 300,000 clones, about four fifths appearing once. Material: peripheral blood. Receptor source: a woman aged 50 to 60 with acute or convalescent COVID-19. The conserved cysteine and the conserved F or W are not part of the CDR3 here. Each record gives: V gene, clone size, J gene, CDR3 protein. Not every row has a clone size; where given, it reads once, few, many or a size class.

V gene: TRBV7-2
clone size: -
J gene: TRBJ2-3
CDR3 protein: ASTPVGGTTDTQY

V gene: TRBV18
clone size: once
J gene: TRBJ2-5
CDR3 protein: ASSPQHLSGLETQY

V gene: TRBV2
clone size: -
J gene: TRBJ1-2
CDR3 protein: ASREDRGPYGYT

V gene: TRBV6-2/TRBV6-3
clone size: -
J gene: TRBJ2-7
CDR3 protein: ASSYLARAEQY

V gene: TRBV30
clone size: -
J gene: TRBJ2-7
CDR3 protein: AWSWGLALYEQY

V gene: TRBV11-2
clone size: -
J gene: TRBJ2-7
CDR3 protein: ASSKQGAQDEQY

V gene: TRBV10-2
clone size: -
J gene: TRBJ1-3
CDR3 protein: ASSEAWDRVGNTIY

V gene: TRBV7-9
clone size: -
J gene: TRBJ2-6
CDR3 protein: ASSRTAGANVLT

V gene: TRBV2
clone size: -
J gene: TRBJ2-3
CDR3 protein: ASTLWTSGTSTDTQY

V gene: TRBV3-1/TRBV3-2
clone size: -
J gene: TRBJ2-1
CDR3 protein: ASRQSIEDRTYNEQF